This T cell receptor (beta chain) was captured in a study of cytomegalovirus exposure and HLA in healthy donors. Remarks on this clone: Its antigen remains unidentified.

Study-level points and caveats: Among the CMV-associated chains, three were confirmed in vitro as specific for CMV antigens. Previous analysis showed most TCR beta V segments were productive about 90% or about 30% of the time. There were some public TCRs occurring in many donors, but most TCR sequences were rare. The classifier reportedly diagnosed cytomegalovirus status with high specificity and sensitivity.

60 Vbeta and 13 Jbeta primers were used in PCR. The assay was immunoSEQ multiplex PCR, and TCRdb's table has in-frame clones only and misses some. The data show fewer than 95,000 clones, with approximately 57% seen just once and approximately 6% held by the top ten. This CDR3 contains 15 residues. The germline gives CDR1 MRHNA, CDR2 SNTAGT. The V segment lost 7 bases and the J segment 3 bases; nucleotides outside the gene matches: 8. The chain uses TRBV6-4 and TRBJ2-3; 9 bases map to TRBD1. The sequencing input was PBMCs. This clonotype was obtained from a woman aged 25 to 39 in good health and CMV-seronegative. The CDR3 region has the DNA TGTGCCAGCAAACCGAGGGACAGGGCGACAGATACGCAGTATTTT. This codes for CASKPRDRATDTQYF.